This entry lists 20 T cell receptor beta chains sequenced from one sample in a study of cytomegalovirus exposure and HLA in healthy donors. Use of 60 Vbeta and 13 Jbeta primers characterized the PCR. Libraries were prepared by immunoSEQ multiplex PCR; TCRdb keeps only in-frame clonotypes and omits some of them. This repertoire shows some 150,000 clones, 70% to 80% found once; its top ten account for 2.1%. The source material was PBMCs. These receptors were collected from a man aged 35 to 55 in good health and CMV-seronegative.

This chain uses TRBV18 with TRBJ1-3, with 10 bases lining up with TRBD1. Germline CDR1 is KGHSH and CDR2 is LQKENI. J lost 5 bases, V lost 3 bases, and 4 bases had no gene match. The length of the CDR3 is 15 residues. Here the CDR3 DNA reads TGTGCCAGCTCACCCGGGACAGGGGAAAGAAACACCATATATTTT. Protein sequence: CASSPGTGERNTIYF.

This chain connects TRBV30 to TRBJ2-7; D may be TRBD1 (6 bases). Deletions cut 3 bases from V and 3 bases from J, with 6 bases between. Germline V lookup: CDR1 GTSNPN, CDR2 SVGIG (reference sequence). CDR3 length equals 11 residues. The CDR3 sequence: CAWRDSYEQYF. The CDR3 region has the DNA TGTGCCTGGAGGGACAGCTACGAGCAGTACTTC.

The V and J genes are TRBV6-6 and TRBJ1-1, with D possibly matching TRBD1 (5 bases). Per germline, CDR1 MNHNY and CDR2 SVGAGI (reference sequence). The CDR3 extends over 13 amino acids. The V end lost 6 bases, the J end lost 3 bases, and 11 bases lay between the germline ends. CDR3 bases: TGTGCCAGCAGGACGGACATGGACACTGAAGCTTTCTTT. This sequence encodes CASRTDMDTEAFF.

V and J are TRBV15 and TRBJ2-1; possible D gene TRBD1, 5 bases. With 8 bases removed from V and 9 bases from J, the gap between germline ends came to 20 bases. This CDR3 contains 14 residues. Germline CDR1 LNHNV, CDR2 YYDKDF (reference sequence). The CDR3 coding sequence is TGTGCCACCGCGTCCCTTCGGGCAAGGGGTGAGCAGTTCTTC. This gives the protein CATASLRARGEQFF.

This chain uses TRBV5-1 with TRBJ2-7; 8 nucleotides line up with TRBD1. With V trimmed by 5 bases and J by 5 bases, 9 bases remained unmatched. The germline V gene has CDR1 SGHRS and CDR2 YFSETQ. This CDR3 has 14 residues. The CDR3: CASRNPGQAHEQYF. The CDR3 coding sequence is TGCGCCAGCAGAAATCCGGGACAGGCCCACGAGCAGTACTTC.

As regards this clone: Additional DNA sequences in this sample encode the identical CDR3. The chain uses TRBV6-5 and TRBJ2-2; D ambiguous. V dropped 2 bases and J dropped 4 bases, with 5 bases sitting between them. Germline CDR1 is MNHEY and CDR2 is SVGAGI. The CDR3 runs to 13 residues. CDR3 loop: CASSYGGTGELFF. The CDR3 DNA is TGTGCCAGCAGTTACGGCGGCACCGGGGAGCTGTTTTTT.

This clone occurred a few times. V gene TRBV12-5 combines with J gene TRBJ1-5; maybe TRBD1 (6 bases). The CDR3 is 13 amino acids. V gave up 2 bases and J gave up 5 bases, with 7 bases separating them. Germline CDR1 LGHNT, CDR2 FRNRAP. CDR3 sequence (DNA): TGTGCTAGTGGTTTGTCAGGGGATCAGCCCCAGCATTTT. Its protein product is CASGLSGDQPQHF.

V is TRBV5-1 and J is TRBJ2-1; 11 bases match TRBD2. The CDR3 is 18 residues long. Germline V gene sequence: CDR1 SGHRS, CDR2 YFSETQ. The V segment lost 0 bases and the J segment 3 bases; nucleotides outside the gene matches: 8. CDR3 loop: CASSLDVTTSGNYNEQFF. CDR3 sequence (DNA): TGCGCCAGCAGCTTGGACGTCACGACTAGCGGGAACTACAATGAGCAGTTCTTC.

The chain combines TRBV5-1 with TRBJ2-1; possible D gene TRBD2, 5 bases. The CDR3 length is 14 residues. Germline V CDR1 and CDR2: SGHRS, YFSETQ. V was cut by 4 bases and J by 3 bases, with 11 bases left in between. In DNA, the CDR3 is TGCGCCAGCAGCCTCTCGGGGAACTACAATGAGCAGTTCTTC. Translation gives CASSLSGNYNEQFF.

This CDR3 is CASKRGPGNTIYF. Here the CDR3 DNA reads TGTGCCAGCAAGAGGGGGCCTGGAAACACCATATATTTT. The rearrangement links TRBV6-5 to TRBJ1-3; the match to TRBD1 covers 7 bases. Germline values: CDR1 MNHEY, CDR2 SVGAGI. The CDR3 has 13 residues. V gave up 7 bases and J gave up 2 bases; unmatched junction bases: 2.

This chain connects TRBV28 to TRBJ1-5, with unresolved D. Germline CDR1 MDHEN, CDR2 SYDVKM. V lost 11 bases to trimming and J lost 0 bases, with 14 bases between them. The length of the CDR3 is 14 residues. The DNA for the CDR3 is TGTGCCGACATTAAGGTTTATAGCAATCAGCCCCAGCATTTT. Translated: CADIKVYSNQPQHF.

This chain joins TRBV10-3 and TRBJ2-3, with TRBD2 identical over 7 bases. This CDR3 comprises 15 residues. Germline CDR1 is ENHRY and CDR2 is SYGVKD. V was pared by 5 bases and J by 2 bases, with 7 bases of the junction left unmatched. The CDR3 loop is CAISLTSANTDTQYF. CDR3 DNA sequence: TGTGCCATCAGTCTCACTAGCGCCAACACAGATACGCAGTATTTT.

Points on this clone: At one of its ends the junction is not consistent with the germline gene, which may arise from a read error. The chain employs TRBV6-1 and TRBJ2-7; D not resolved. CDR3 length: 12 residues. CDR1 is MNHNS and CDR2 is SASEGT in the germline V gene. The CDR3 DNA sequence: TGTGCCAGCAGTGAACCCTCCGACGAGCAGTACTTC. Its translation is CASSEPSDEQYF.

The CDR3 is CASSKEDFIYNEQFF. The DNA of the CDR3 is TGTGCCAGTAGTAAGGAGGATTTTATCTACAATGAGCAGTTCTTC. The chain links TRBV19 to TRBJ2-1; D perhaps matches TRBD2 (5 bases). This CDR3 is 15 amino acids long. Trimming took off 4 bases at V and 3 bases at J, with 13 bases between the two ends. Germline V lookup: CDR1 LNHDA, CDR2 SQIVND (reference sequence).

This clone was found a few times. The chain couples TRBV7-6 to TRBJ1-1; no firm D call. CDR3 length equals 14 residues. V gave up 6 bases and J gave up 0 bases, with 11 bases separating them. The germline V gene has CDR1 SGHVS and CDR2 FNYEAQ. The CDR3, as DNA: TGTGCCAGCAGAGAACAGAACGTGAACACTGAAGCTTTCTTT. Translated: CASREQNVNTEAFF.

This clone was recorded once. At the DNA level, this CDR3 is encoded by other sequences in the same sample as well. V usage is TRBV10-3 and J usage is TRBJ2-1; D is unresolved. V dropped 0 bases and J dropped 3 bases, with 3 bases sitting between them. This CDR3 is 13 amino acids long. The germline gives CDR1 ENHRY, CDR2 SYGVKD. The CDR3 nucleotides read TGTGCCATCAGTGAGTCTCGCTACAATGAGCAGTTCTTC. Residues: CAISESRYNEQFF.

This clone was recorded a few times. The CDR3 is CASSTRGQGAYEQYF. CDR3 in DNA: TGTGCCAGCAGCACCCGGGGGCAGGGGGCCTACGAGCAGTACTTC. The V gene is TRBV7-2, the J gene TRBJ2-7, with D perhaps matching TRBD1 (7 bases). CDR1 SGHTA and CDR2 FQGNSA come from the germline V gene. Trimming removed 5 bases at V and 2 bases at J, with 16 bases between. The CDR3 covers 15 residues.

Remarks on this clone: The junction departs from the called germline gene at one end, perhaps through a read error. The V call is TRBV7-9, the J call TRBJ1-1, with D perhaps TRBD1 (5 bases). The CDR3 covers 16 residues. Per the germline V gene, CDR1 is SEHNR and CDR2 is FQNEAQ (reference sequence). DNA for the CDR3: TGTTCCAGCAGCTCATGGGGGGGGGTCTTCAACACTGAAGCTTTCTTT. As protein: CSSSSWGGVFNTEAFF.

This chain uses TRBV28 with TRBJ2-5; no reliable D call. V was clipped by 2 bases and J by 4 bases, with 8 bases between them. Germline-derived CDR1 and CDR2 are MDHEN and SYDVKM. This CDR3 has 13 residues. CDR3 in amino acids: CASSLEVGETQYF. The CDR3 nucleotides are TGTGCCAGCAGTTTAGAGGTCGGAGAGACCCAGTACTTC.

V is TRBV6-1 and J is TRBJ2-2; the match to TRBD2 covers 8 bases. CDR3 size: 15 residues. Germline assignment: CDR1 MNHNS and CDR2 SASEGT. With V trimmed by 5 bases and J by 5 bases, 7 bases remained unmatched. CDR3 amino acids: CASSKEAGATGELFF. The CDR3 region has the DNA TGTGCCAGCAGTAAGGAAGCGGGAGCGACCGGGGAGCTGTTTTTT.